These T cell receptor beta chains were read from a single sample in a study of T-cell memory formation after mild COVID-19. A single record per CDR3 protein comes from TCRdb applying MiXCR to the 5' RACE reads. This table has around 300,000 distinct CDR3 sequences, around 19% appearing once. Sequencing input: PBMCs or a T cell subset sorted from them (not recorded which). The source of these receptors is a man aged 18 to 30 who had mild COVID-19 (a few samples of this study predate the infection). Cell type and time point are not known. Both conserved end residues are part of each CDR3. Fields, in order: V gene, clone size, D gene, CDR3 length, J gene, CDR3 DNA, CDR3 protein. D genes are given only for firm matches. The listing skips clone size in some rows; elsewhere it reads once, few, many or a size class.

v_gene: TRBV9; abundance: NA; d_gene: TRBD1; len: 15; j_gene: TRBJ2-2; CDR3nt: TGTGCCAGCAGCGGGGGACAGCCAACAGCCGGGGAGCTGTTTTTT; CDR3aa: CASSGGQPTAGELFF
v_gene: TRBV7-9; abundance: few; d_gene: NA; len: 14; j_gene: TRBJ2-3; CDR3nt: TGTGCCAGCAGCGGCTGGGGGGAAGGCGATACGCAGTATTTT; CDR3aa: CASSGWGEGDTQYF
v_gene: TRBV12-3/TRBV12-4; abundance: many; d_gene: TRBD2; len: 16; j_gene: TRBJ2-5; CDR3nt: TGTGCCAGCAGTCCGGGACTAGCGGGGGCCCAAGAGACCCAGTACTTC; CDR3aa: CASSPGLAGAQETQYF
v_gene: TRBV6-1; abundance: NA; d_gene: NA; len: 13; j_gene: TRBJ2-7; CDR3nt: TGTGCCAGCGGACAGCTAGGGGCCTACGAGCAGTACTTC; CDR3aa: CASGQLGAYEQYF
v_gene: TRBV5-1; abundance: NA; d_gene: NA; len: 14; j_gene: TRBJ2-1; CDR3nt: TGCGCCAGCAGCTTGGCCGCGGGGAGAAATGAGCAGTTCTTC; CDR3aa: CASSLAAGRNEQFF
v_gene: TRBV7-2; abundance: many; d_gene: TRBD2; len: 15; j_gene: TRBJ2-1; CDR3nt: TGTGCCAGCAGCTTATTAGCGGGGGCGTACAATGAGCAGTTCTTC; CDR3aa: CASSLLAGAYNEQFF
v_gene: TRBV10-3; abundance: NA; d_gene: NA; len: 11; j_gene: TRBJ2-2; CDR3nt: TGTGCCATCTTGGGAGCCGGGGAGCTGTTTTTT; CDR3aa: CAILGAGELFF
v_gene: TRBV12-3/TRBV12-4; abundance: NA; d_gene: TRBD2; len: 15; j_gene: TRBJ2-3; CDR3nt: TGTGCCAGCAGTTTATATGCGGGGGGGACAGATACGCAGTATTTT; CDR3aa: CASSLYAGGTDTQYF
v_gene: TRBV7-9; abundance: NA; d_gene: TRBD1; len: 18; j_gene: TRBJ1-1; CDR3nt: TGTGCCAGCAGCTTAAAATCCGGGACAGAGGTTCTGAACACTGAAGCTTTCTTT; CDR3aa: CASSLKSGTEVLNTEAFF
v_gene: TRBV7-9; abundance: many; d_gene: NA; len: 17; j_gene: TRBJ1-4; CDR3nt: TGTGCCAGCAGCTTAGCGCACCCTTTTGCAACTAATGAAAAACTGTTTTTT; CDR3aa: CASSLAHPFATNEKLFF
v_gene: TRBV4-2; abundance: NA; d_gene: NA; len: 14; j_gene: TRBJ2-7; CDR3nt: TGTGCCAGCAGCCAAAGACTAGGTCCCTACGAGCAGTACTTC; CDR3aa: CASSQRLGPYEQYF
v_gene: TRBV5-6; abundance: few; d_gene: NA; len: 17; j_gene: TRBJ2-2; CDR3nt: TGTGCCAGCAGCTTTGCAGTCCACGCGGGTGTAGCCGGGGAGCTGTTTTTT; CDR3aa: CASSFAVHAGVAGELFF
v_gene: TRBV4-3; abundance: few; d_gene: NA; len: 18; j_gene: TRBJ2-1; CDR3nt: TGCGCCAGCAGCCAAGGATCCTCGGTAGCGGTCGGTTCAGGGGAGCAGTTCTTC; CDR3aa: CASSQGSSVAVGSGEQFF
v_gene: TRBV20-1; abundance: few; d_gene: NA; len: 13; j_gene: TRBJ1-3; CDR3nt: TGCAGTGCTAGAAACAGGGAAGGGAACACCATATATTTT; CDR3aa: CSARNREGNTIYF
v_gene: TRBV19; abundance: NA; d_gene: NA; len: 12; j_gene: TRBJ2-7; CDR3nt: TGTGCCAGTAGGTCGGACATTTACGAGCAGTACTTC; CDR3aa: CASRSDIYEQYF
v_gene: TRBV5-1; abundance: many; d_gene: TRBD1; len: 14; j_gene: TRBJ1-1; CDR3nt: TGCGCCAGCAGCTTGAGTCAGGGGGCCACTGAAGCTTTCTTT; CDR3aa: CASSLSQGATEAFF
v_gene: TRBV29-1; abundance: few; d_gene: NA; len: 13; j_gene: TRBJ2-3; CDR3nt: TGCAGCGTGGGGACCCCGGACACAGATACGCAGTATTTT; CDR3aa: CSVGTPDTDTQYF
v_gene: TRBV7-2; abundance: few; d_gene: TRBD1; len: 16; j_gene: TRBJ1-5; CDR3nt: TGTGCCAGCAGCCCCGGACAAGACAGGGTGGATCAGCCCCAGCATTTT; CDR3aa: CASSPGQDRVDQPQHF
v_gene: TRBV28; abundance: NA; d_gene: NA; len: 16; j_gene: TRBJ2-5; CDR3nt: TGTGCCAGCAGTTCCCCATTATGGAAGACTCAAGAGACCCAGTACTTC; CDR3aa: CASSSPLWKTQETQYF
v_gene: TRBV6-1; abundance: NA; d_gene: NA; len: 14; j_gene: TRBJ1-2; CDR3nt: TGTGCCAGCCGAAACCCCTGGGAGGACTATGGCTACACCTTC; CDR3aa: CASRNPWEDYGYTF
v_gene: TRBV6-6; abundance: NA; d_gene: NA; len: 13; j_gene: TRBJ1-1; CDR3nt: TGTGCCAGCAGTTACCGGATTTGGGAGGGCGCTTTCTTT; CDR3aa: CASSYRIWEGAFF
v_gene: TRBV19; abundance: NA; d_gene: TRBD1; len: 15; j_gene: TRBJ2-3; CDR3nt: TGTGCCAGTAGTACCCGGGACAGTCGCAAGGATACGCAGTATTTT; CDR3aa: CASSTRDSRKDTQYF
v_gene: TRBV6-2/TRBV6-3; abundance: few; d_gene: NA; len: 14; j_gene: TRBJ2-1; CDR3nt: TGTGCCAGCACCGAATTGTCTTCCGGGGATGAGCAGTTCTTC; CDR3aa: CASTELSSGDEQFF
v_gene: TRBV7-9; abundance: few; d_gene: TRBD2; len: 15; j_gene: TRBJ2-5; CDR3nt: TGTGCCAGCAGCTTCTTGCGGGGGGAAGAGGAGACCCAGTACTTC; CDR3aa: CASSFLRGEEETQYF
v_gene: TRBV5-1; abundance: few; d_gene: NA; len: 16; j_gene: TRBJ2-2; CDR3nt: TGCGCCAGCAGCTCCGTTGCGCAGACGAACACCGGGGAGCTGTTTTTT; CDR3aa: CASSSVAQTNTGELFF
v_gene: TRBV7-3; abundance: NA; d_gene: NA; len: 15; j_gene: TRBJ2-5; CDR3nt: TGTGCCAGCAGCTTACCCGCAGGACCCCAAGAGACCCAGTACTTC; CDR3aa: CASSLPAGPQETQYF
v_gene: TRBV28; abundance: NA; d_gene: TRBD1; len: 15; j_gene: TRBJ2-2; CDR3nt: TGTGCCAGCAGCTACGACAGGGTTGGGAGCGGGGAGCTGTTTTTT; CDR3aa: CASSYDRVGSGELFF
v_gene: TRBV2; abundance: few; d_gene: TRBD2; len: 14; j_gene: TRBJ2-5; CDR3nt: TGTGCCAGCAGTGAAGGGGCTAGCGGTGAGACCCAGTACTTC; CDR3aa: CASSEGASGETQYF
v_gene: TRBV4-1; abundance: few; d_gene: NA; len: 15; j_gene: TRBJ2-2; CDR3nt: TGCGCCAGCAGACTCCAGGGCCGGGGCACCGGGGAGCTGTTTTTT; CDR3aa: CASRLQGRGTGELFF
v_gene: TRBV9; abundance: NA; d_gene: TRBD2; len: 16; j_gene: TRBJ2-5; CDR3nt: TGTGCCAGCAGCGACAGCGGGGGACCAATCGGGGAGACCCAGTACTTC; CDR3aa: CASSDSGGPIGETQYF
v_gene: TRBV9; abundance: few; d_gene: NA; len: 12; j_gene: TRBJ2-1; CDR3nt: TGTGCCAGCAGCTCAGGTGGCAATGAGCAGTTCTTC; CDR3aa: CASSSGGNEQFF
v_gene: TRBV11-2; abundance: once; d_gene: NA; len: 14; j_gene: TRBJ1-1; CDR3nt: TGTGCCAGCAGCTTAGATACACGTTCAACTGAAGCTTTCTTT; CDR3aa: CASSLDTRSTEAFF
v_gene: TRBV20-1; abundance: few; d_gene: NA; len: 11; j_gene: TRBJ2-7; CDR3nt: TGCAGTGCCAAGCGTACTGACGAGCAGTACTTC; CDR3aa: CSAKRTDEQYF
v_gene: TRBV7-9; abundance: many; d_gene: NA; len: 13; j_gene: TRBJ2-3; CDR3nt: TGTGCCAGCAGCTTAGTGGGGGTGGTGACCTCATATTTT; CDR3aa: CASSLVGVVTSYF